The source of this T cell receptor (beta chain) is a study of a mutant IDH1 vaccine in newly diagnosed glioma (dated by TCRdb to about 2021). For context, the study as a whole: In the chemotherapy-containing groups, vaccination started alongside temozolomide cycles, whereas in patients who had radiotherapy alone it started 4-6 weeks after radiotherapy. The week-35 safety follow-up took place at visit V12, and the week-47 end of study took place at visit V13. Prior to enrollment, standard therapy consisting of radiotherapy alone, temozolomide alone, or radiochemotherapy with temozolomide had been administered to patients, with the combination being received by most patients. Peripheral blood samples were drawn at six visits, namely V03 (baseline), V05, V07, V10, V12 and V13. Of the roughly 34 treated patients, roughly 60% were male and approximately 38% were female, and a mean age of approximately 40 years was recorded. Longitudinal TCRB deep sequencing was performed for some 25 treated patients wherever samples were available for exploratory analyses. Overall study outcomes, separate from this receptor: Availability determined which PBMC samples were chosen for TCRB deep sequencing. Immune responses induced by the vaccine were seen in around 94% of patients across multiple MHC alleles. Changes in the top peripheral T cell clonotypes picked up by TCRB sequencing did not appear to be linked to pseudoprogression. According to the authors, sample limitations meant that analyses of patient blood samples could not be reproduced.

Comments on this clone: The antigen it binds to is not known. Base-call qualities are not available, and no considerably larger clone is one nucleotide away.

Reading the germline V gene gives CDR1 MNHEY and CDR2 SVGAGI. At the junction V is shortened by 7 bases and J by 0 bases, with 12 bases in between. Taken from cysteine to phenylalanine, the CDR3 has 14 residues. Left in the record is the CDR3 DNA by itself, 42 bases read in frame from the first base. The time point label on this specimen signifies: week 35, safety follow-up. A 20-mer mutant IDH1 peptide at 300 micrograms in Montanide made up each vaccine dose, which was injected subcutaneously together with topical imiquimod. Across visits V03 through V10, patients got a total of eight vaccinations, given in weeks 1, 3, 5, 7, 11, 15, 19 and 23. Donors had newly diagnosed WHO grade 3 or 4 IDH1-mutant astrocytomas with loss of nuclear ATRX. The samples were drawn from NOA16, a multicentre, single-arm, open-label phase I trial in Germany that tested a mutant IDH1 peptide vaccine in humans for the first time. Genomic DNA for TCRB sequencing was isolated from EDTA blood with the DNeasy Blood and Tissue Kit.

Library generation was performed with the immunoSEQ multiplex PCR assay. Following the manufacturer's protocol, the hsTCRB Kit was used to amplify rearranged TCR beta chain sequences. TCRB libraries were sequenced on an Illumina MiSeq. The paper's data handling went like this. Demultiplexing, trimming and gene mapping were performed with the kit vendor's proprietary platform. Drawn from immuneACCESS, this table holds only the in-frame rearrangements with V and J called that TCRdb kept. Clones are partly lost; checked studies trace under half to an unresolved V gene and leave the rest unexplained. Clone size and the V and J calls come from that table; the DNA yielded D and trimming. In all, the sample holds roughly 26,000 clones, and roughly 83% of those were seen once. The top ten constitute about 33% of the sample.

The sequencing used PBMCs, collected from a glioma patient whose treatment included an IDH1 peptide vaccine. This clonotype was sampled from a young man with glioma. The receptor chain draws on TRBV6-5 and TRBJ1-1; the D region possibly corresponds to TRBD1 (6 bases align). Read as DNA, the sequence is TGTGCCAGCACCCAAGGGGGTCTGAACACTGAAGCTTTCTTT. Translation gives CASTQGGLNTEAFF.